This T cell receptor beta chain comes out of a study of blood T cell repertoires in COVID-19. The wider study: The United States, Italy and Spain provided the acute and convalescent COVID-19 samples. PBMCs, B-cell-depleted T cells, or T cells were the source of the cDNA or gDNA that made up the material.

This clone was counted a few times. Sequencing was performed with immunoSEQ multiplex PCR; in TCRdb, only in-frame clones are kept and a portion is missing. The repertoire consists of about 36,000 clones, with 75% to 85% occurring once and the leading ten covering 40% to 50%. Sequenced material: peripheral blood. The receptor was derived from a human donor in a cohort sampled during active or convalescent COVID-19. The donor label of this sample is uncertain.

The CDR3 loop reads CASSLSRMRDEQFF. In nucleotides, the CDR3 is TGTGCCAGCAGCTTAAGTCGCATGAGGGATGAGCAGTTCTTC. V usage is TRBV11-2 and J usage is TRBJ2-1, with D possibly being TRBD2 (5 bases). The V end was cut by 2 bases, the J end by 8 bases, with 13 bases between. The CDR3 spans 14 residues. Germline V CDR1 and CDR2: SGHAT, FQNNGV.